The TCR beta chain under discussion was sequenced for a study of T cell responses to AZD1222 COVID-19 vaccine. Measured with immunoSEQ multiplex PCR; TCRdb has only the in-frame clones, and not every one. The table lists about 180,000 clones, around 90% of them singletons. CDR3 length: 14 amino acids. CDR1 is LNHNV, CDR2 YYDKDF, per germline (reference sequence). V dropped 0 bases and J dropped 7 bases, with 12 bases sitting between them. A word on this clone: What it binds is unknown.

General observations from the study: Once two AZD1222 doses were given, Spike-specific TCR breadth and depth went up. Clonal diversity may have been underestimated, and the donors were mostly white British, with more females than males.

The chain uses TRBV15 and TRBJ1-2; D not resolved. The TCR originated in an adult who received the MenACWY meningococcal vaccine as a control. This specimen was peripheral blood, taken 28 days after the second dose of the MenACWY control vaccine. CDR3 sequence reads: CATSRDRPPAGYTF. CDR3 nucleotide sequence: TGTGCCACCAGCAGAGACCGGCCCCCCGCTGGCTACACCTTC.